Sequencing of this TCR beta chain was carried out in a study of blood T cells in healthy people across ages. The authors ran a second PCR of roughly 7 to 11 cycles using a sample-barcoded 5' primer and a J-beta primer mix. In TCRdb, the 5' RACE reads were re-called with MiXCR into one record per CDR3 protein. The sample lists under 2,000,000 distinct CDR3 sequences, roughly 52% occurring once. This clonotype was observed a handful of times. What it recognizes is unknown. Study findings and constraints: TCR beta diversity per million T cells fell roughly linearly with age.

Donors each provided roughly 10 milliliters of peripheral blood. Isolation yielded PBMCs, at least 7 million per sample, in every case. The sample comprised blood. The clonotype was recovered from a woman in her thirties or forties in good health.

CDR3 in amino acids: CASSDGTGSYNEQFF. The CDR3 bases are TGTGCCAGCAGCGACGGGACCGGCTCCTACAATGAGCAGTTCTTC. This sequence joins TRBV5-8 and TRBJ2-1; tentatively, D is TRBD1 or TRBD2 (5 bases each). The germline CDR1 and CDR2 sequences are SGHTS and YDEGEE. V lost 4 bases and J 0 bases, leaving 11 bases between the germline ends. This CDR3 region has 15 residues.